A selection of T cell receptor beta chains follows, all from one sample in a study of blood T cells in healthy people across ages. TCRdb recomputed calls from the 5' RACE reads with MiXCR, one row per CDR3 protein. The profile covers 380,000 or so distinct CDR3 sequences, with approximately 51% appearing a single time and under 65% taken by the ten largest. The sequenced sample was blood. The receptors stem from a man between 60 and 70 years old in good health. The conserved cysteine and the conserved F or W are not part of the CDR3 here. Each record gives: V gene, clone size, J gene, CDR3 protein. Clone size is not always given. Where it is, it says once, few, many or a class for expanded clones.

>TRBV5-1|few|TRBJ2-1
ASSSHPGYNEQF
>TRBV7-6|.|TRBJ2-5
ASSLVPSGGAIETQY
>TRBV12-3/TRBV12-4|many|TRBJ2-7
ASSHLNEQY
>TRBV25-1|once|TRBJ2-4
ASSSGPQNIQY
>TRBV11-2|.|TRBJ2-3
ASTLSSGGGDTQY
>TRBV7-2|few|TRBJ2-3
ASSPRGGRGGDTQY
>TRBV7-2|few|TRBJ1-5
ASSLDGRGGEPQH
>TRBV9|.|TRBJ1-4
ASSVGQGRTNEKLF
>TRBV7-2|many|TRBJ2-5
ASSNGGRIETQY
>TRBV10-3|few|TRBJ2-7
AISELKAGVSYEQY
>TRBV5-1|.|TRBJ2-3
ASSYQTSGPGDTQY
>TRBV20-1|few|TRBJ2-1
SAGTGQGSYNEQF
>TRBV5-1|.|.
ASSLDASVYYEQY
>TRBV5-4|few|TRBJ2-7
ASSLGRTDSYEQY
>TRBV5-1|few|TRBJ2-1
ASSLAPGLAATYNEQF
>TRBV6-4|once|TRBJ2-1
ASSDKIAGANERF
>TRBV4-3|.|TRBJ1-2
ASSQGTDLYGYT
>TRBV5-1|.|TRBJ2-4
ASSLAGTGIQY
>TRBV24-1|.|TRBJ2-1
ATSGQGADEQF
>TRBV7-2|.|TRBJ2-1
ASSRDTSGGANEQF
>TRBV7-2|few|TRBJ2-7
ASSTLRASGLAGNYEQY
>TRBV7-3|few|TRBJ2-3
ASSLTDPGSTDTQY
>TRBV6-2/TRBV6-3|few|TRBJ1-2
ASSYSGKPNYGYT
>TRBV10-3|few|TRBJ1-2
ATRSGSGYT
>TRBV6-6|.|.
ASSYSIETAFYEQY
>TRBV28|.|TRBJ1-1
ASSKGQGHTEAF
>TRBV5-1|.|TRBJ2-5
ASSWTGRNEQY
>TRBV27|.|TRBJ2-1
ASRKGEREGYNEQF
>TRBV20-1|few|TRBJ2-1
SATGTGASQSSYNEQF
>TRBV2|few|TRBJ1-2
ASLAEATARYGYT
>TRBV7-2|many|TRBJ2-5
ASSLLREETQY
>TRBV4-3|.|TRBJ1-4
ASSQGRDGGEKLF
>TRBV19|few|TRBJ2-4
ASSISMASGGTKNIQY
>TRBV18|few|TRBJ1-5
ASSRDDSNQPQH
>TRBV12-3/TRBV12-4|few|TRBJ2-2
ASSLTGSRELF
>TRBV6-2/TRBV6-3|.|.
ASSYSLGRSSYNEQY
>TRBV6-1|.|TRBJ2-3
ASSSGSVTDTQY
>TRBV3-1|many|TRBJ1-1
ASSQLNTEAF
>TRBV12-3/TRBV12-4|.|TRBJ2-3
ASSLGDAADTQY
>TRBV24-1|.|TRBJ2-4
ATSVPGLAKNIQY
>TRBV2|.|TRBJ2-5
ASSGEVRETQY
>TRBV29-1|many|TRBJ2-1
SVDLEGNEQF
>TRBV10-3|.|TRBJ1-2
AITRTGTNYGYT
>TRBV4-1|.|TRBJ2-1
ASTPDRGRGETQF
>TRBV20-1|.|TRBJ2-3
SATPPSGRTDTQY
>TRBV20-1|.|TRBJ1-2
SAPGNYGYT
>TRBV6-2/TRBV6-3|few|TRBJ1-5
ASGFNQPQH
>TRBV9|.|TRBJ2-1
ASSVVAASYNEQF
>TRBV20-1|once|TRBJ1-4
SARSRTDRQLCEKLF
>TRBV24-1|few|TRBJ2-3
ATSDPTVLDTQY
>TRBV29-1|few|TRBJ1-4
SVRGTGKLF
>TRBV5-1|.|TRBJ2-1
ASSILLGANEQF
>TRBV6-5|.|TRBJ1-4
ASSPSLLANEKLF
>TRBV30|few|TRBJ2-1
AWRIMDEQF
>TRBV5-1|.|TRBJ2-1
ASSALADNEQF
>TRBV6-2/TRBV6-3|few|TRBJ2-3
ASSYSSRAGTDTQY
>TRBV7-2|.|TRBJ1-2
ASSPNDSVYGYT
>TRBV6-2/TRBV6-3|.|TRBJ1-1
ASIHRVKMNTEAF
>TRBV20-1|many|TRBJ2-7
SASRGGLSNEQY